Each of the 13 T cell receptor beta chains below was sequenced from the same sample in a study of blood T cell repertoires in COVID-19. The table came from immunoSEQ multiplex PCR; TCRdb's copy has only in-frame clones and leaves some out. This sample has 200,000 to 250,000 clones; roughly 79% occur once, and the top ten carry 6.5% to 8.5%. The sequenced sample consisted of peripheral blood. These TCRs come from a woman over 75 with COVID-19, enrolled during active disease.

The rearrangement uses TRBV6-6 and TRBJ1-5; D uncertain. Per the germline V gene, CDR1 is MNHNY and CDR2 is SVGAGI (reference sequence). Trimming stripped 3 bases from V and 4 bases from J, with 10 bases between. The CDR3 sequence is 14 residues long. The CDR3 DNA follows: TGTGCCAGCAGTTATGTTAATCGTAATCAGCCCCAGCATTTT. Translating it yields CASSYVNRNQPQHF.

The chain links TRBV6-6 to TRBJ2-2; weak D call: TRBD2 (7 bases). CDR1 and CDR2 (germline): MNHNY, SVGAGI (reference sequence). Between the trimmed V and J ends, which lost 10 bases and 8 bases, there was a span of 14 bases. CDR3 length equals 12 residues. The CDR3 DNA reads as TGTGCCACCCGGGGGGCAGGAGGGGAGCTGTTTTTT. Protein: CATRGAGGELFF.

This chain connects TRBV23-1 to TRBJ2-2; D remains ambiguous. TRBV23-1 is marked as an open reading frame, function uncertain. V lost 0 bases to trimming and J lost 1 base, with 3 bases between them. The CDR3 contains 14 residues. DNA of the CDR3: TGCGCCAGCAGTCAATCTAAGAACACCGGGGAGCTGTTTTTT. Translation: CASSQSKNTGELFF.

This clone was recorded once. The rearrangement links TRBV20-1 to TRBJ1-5; TRBD1 is a possible D gene (6 bases). Germline CDR1 is DFQATT and CDR2 is SNEGSKA (reference sequence). V was trimmed by 3 bases and J by 3 bases, leaving 15 bases between them. CDR3 size: 15 residues. The CDR3 nucleotides are TGCAGTGCTAGTAGCGGACGGGGGGCCAATCAGCCCCAGCATTTT. Translation gives CSASSGRGANQPQHF.

Only one count was recorded for this clone. The chain combines TRBV5-4 with TRBJ1-6, with 12 bases identical to TRBD1. The CDR3 extends over 16 amino acids. Per germline, CDR1 SGHNT and CDR2 YYREEE (reference sequence). With V trimmed by 4 bases and J by 9 bases, 8 bases remained unmatched. The CDR3 DNA reads as TGTGCCAGCAGCATCGCCGGGACAGGGGGCCTTTCACCCCTCCACTTT. Encoded protein: CASSIAGTGGLSPLHF.

V gene TRBV29-1 combines with J gene TRBJ2-5; tentatively, D is TRBD1 (6 bases). From germline, CDR1 is SQVTM and CDR2 ANQGSEA. This CDR3 spans 12 amino acids. V lost 4 bases and J lost 4, with 10 bases in between. The CDR3 DNA sequence: TGCAGCGTTGGGGGACAAGTAGAGACCCAGTACTTC. Translation: CSVGGQVETQYF. The full variable domain, with the rest looked up from reference TRBV29-1 and TRBJ2-5, is SAVISQKPSRDICQRGTSLTIQCQVDSQVTMMFWYRQQPGQSLTLIATANQGSEATYESGFVIDKFPISRPNLTFSTLTVSNMSPEDSSIYLCSVGGQVETQYFGPGTRLLVL.

The chain employs TRBV11-2 and TRBJ2-1, with 7 bases matching TRBD2. The CDR3 spans 16 residues. CDR1 and CDR2 (germline): SGHAT, FQNNGV. The V and J ends lost 3 bases and 6 bases, in that order; junction bases with no gene match: 11. CDR3 in DNA: TGTGCCAGCAGCTTTAGGGCGGGAGCGTCCCGCAATGAGCAGTTCTTC. Translated, it gives CASSFRAGASRNEQFF.

The chain couples TRBV6-5 to TRBJ1-2; D remains unclear. CDR1 MNHEY and CDR2 SVGAGI come from the germline V gene. The V end was cut by 4 bases, the J end by 5 bases, with 20 bases between. The CDR3 consists of 16 residues. In DNA form, the CDR3 reads TGTGCCAGCAGTTCCCACGCTGACGGAGTACGGTATGGCTACACCTTC. It is translated as CASSSHADGVRYGYTF.

The chain links TRBV6-5 to TRBJ1-5; no definite D call. Trimming left V 0 bases short and J 2 bases short, with 5 bases between. Per the germline V gene, CDR1 is MNHEY and CDR2 is SVGAGI. This CDR3 contains 14 residues. The CDR3: CASSYSGGNQPQHF. CDR3 coding DNA: TGTGCCAGCAGTTACTCCGGGGGCAATCAGCCCCAGCATTTT.

The chain uses TRBV7-9 and TRBJ1-2, with D possibly being TRBD1 (5 bases). V was pared by 5 bases and J by 8 bases, with 15 bases between. CDR1 is SEHNR and CDR2 is FQNEAQ in the germline V gene (reference sequence). The length of the CDR3 is 13 residues. CDR3 protein: CASSNAGTDGYTF. CDR3 DNA: TGTGCCAGCAGCAACGCCGGGACTGACGGCTACACCTTC.

Of note for this clone: Other DNA sequences of this sample code for an identical CDR3. The chain couples TRBV30 to TRBJ1-4, with D possibly matching TRBD1 (5 bases). The V gene's germline CDR1 is GTSNPN and CDR2 SVGIG (reference sequence). The V and J ends lost 0 bases and 8 bases respectively, with 7 bases between them. The CDR3 is 12 residues long. The CDR3 DNA reads TGTGCCTGGAGTGTTCGGGGGGAAAAACTGTTTTTT. It yields the protein CAWSVRGEKLFF.

V is TRBV9 and J is TRBJ2-2; 10 nucleotides line up with TRBD2. The junction had 4 bases not matched to a gene; V was cut back by 7 bases and J by 4 bases. CDR3 length: 14 residues. The germline CDR1 and CDR2 sequences are SGDLS and YYNGEE. The DNA for the CDR3 is TGTGCCAGCCGAAGCGGGAGGGGCACCGGGGAGCTGTTTTTT. It specifies CASRSGRGTGELFF.

In its sample, this clone was seen once. This chain links TRBV6-1 with TRBJ2-1; 9 bases match TRBD1. J was trimmed by 1 base and V by 11 bases; bases with no gene match: 3. There are 13 residues in the CDR3. The germline gives CDR1 MNHNS, CDR2 SASEGT. The CDR3, as DNA: TGTGCCTCTGGGACAGGGTCCTACAATGAGCAGTTCTTC. Encoded protein: CASGTGSYNEQFF.